This T cell receptor (beta chain) was retrieved from a study of cytomegalovirus exposure and HLA in healthy donors. TCRdb's copy holds only in-frame clones and misses some; the assay was immunoSEQ multiplex PCR. The sample shows approximately 160,000 clones, about 90% of them seen only once. V lost 5 bases, J lost 1 base, and 6 bases stayed unmatched. CDR3 size: 15 residues. Germline assignment: CDR1 SGHNT and CDR2 YENEEA. The chain recombines TRBV11-3 with TRBJ2-5; 8 bases fit TRBD2. The receptor's source is a woman aged 18-30 years in good health and CMV-seropositive. The material sequenced was PBMCs. The CDR3 DNA sequence: TGTGCCAGCAGCCCCGGGGGGGGCTTCCAAGAGACCCAGTACTTC. Its protein is CASSPGGGFQETQYF.